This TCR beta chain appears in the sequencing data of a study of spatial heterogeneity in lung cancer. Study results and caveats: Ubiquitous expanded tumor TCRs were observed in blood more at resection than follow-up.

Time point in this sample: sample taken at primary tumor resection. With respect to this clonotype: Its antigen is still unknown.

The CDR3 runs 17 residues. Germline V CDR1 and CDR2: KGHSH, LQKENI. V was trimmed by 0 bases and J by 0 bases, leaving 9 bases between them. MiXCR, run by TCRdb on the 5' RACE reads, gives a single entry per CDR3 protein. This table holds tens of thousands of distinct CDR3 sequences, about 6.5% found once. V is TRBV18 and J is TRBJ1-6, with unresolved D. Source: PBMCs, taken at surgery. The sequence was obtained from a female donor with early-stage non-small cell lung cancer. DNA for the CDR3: TGTGCCAGCTCACCACCGGCGGGGAGCTCCTATAATTCACCCCTCCACTTT. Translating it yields CASSPPAGSSYNSPLHF.